Sequencing of this T cell receptor (beta chain) was carried out in a study of T cells in tumors and immune-related adverse events. This table comes from immunoSEQ multiplex PCR, and its TCRdb copy is limited to in-frame clones, with some not included. This sample has some 11,000 clones, with 92% found just once. CDR3 length equals 13 residues. Germline V lookup: CDR1 ENHRY, CDR2 SYGVKD. V lost 6 bases and J lost 8, with 16 bases in between. The input for sequencing was lymph node tissue, taken from a patient treated with anti-PD-1 therapy. This sequence joins TRBV10-3 and TRBJ1-2; possible D gene TRBD1, 6 bases. The TCR sequence derives from a female donor with metastatic renal cell carcinoma. The CDR3, as DNA: TGTGCCATCAGACTCCAGGGGAAGGACGGCTACACCTTC. Translating gives CAIRLQGKDGYTF.